This T cell receptor beta chain came from a study of metastatic and nonmetastatic thyroid tumors. Overall study: Where malignant and benign thyroid patients were concerned, repertoires were compared across blood and tumor or nodule tissue.

As originally analysed: The study's classifier, a distant-metastasis tool for papillary thyroid cancer, was built using CDR3 differences across clinicopathological groups. TCRdb called clones again from the PCR reads with MiXCR. V and J calls and clone size were set by TCRdb, not the authors. The sample shows around 50,000 clones, less than 25% of them seen only once. This CDR3 has 15 residues. V trimming: 1 base; J trimming: 4 bases; junction bases outside the gene matches: 2. Broader study findings: Significantly greater TCR beta diversity was reportedly found in malignant thyroid tumors than in benign nodules (in blood and tumor).

Thyroid surgery took place with no prior treatment in any patient. This clone was counted ten times or more. The antigen is not known. The TCR comes from a male donor with papillary thyroid cancer or a benign thyroid nodule (not recorded which). Some clones in this sample may be carry-over from other donors' samples. V usage is TRBV12-3 or TRBV12-4 and J usage is TRBJ2-1, with TRBD2 identical over 9 bases. The sample consisted of blood. This CDR3 is CASSLGLAGYNEQFF. DNA of the CDR3: TGTGCCAGCAGTTTAGGGCTAGCGGGGTACAATGAGCAGTTCTTC.